The 31 T cell receptor beta chains presented below share a single source sample, sequenced in a study of blood T cells in healthy people across ages. Using a J-beta primer mix together with a sample-barcoded 5' primer, a second PCR was run for about 6 to 12 cycles. TCRdb independently ran MiXCR on the 5' RACE reads; one entry per CDR3 protein. Of fewer than 2,000,000 distinct CDR3 sequences detected, roughly 30% appear once; the ten largest clones hold approximately 10%. Specimen: blood. The receptor set was obtained from a woman aged 25 to 39 in good health.

This clonotype was recorded a few times. The rearrangement joins TRBV5-1 to TRBJ2-1; TRBD2 is a possible D gene (7 bases). V dropped 3 bases and J dropped 0 bases, with 13 bases sitting between them. The CDR3 loop spans 16 amino acids. The germline CDR1 and CDR2 sequences are SGHRS and YFSETQ. Here the CDR3 DNA reads TGCGCCAGCAGCTGGGGGGGGGGCAACTCCTACAATGAGCAGTTCTTC. Protein sequence: CASSWGGGNSYNEQFF.

The sample holds a few counts of this clonotype. The V call is TRBV7-2, the J call TRBJ2-1; 8 bases align to TRBD2. The V gene's germline CDR1 is SGHTA and CDR2 FQGNSA. The trim removed 3 bases at V and 7 bases at J, leaving 8 bases unmatched. This CDR3 has 15 residues. CDR3 DNA: TGTGCCAGCAGCTTCTTTTCGGGAGGGCGTAATGAGCAGTTCTTC. Protein sequence: CASSFFSGGRNEQFF.

The V gene is TRBV4-1, the J gene TRBJ1-2; no reliable D call. The CDR3 sequence is 15 residues long. V dropped 0 bases and J dropped 7 bases, with 15 bases sitting between them. Germline V gene data show CDR1 as MGHRA and CDR2 as YSYEKL. CDR3 nucleotides: TGCGCCAGCAGCCAAGAGGGCACGTTATCCTGTGGCTACACCTTC. Protein: CASSQEGTLSCGYTF.

V gene TRBV5-1 combines with J gene TRBJ2-5; 12 bases align to TRBD2. The germline V gene encodes CDR1 SGHRS and CDR2 YFSETQ. V lost 8 bases and J lost 5; bases outside the gene matches: 13. The CDR3 consists of 16 residues. The DNA for the CDR3 is TGCGCCAGTATGACTAGCGGGAGTCATCGAGGGGAGACCCAGTACTTC. Translated: CASMTSGSHRGETQYF.

This rearrangement joins TRBV7-9 to TRBJ2-7; D gene ambiguous. Germline assignment: CDR1 SEHNR and CDR2 FQNEAQ (reference sequence). This CDR3 is built from 14 residues. The V and J ends lost 2 bases and 4 bases respectively, with 12 bases between them. CDR3 in amino acids: CASSLYGVGYEQYF. CDR3 bases: TGTGCCAGCAGCTTATATGGGGTTGGTTACGAGCAGTACTTC.

This clonotype came up a few times. This chain connects TRBV6-1 to TRBJ1-4; D ambiguous. The CDR3 sequence is 12 residues long. Germline V gene lookup returns CDR1 MNHNS and CDR2 SASEGT. The V end lost 7 bases, the J end lost 7 bases, and 10 bases lay between the germline ends. The CDR3 loop is CASTSPGEKLFF. CDR3 bases: TGTGCCAGCACCTCTCCTGGTGAAAAACTGTTTTTT.

This clonotype was seen a handful of times. Here the CDR3 DNA reads TGCAGTGCCACCACAGACAGGGGGCAAGAGACCCAGTACTTC. Amino acid sequence: CSATTDRGQETQYF. J is TRBJ2-5 and V is TRBV20-1, with 9 bases that match TRBD1. This CDR3 spans 14 amino acids. V lost 6 bases to trimming and J lost 2 bases; unmatched junction nucleotides: 7. Germline loops: CDR1 DFQATT, CDR2 SNEGSKA (reference sequence).

The chain combines TRBV2 with TRBJ1-1; TRBD1 might be the D (5 bases). CDR3 length: 12 amino acids. Germline loops: CDR1 SNHLY, CDR2 FYNNEI. V lost 4 bases and J 6 bases, leaving 9 bases between the germline ends. CDR3 amino acids: CASSGQSPEAFF. The CDR3 DNA reads TGTGCCAGCAGTGGACAGTCGCCTGAAGCTTTCTTT.

This chain uses TRBV18 with TRBJ2-3; 8 bases agree with TRBD1. Germline CDR1 KGHSH, CDR2 LQKENI. The CDR3 extends over 16 amino acids. The junction had 9 bases not matched to a gene; V was cut back by 6 bases and J by 1 base. As DNA, the CDR3 is TGTGCCAGCTCCTCGTTCGGGACAGGAGGCACAGATACGCAGTATTTT. It is translated as CASSSFGTGGTDTQYF.

The genes are TRBV2 and TRBJ2-5; 11 bases agree with TRBD1. Gene TRBJ2-7 matches the end of the DNA better, so the J call may be wrong. The CDR3 sequence is 13 residues long. Germline V gives CDR1 SNHLY, CDR2 FYNNEI. The chain's CDR3 is CASNWDRGGEQYF. CDR3 in DNA: TGTGCCAGCAATTGGGACAGGGGGGGCGAGCAGTACTTC.

J is TRBJ1-4 and V is TRBV5-1; D remains unclear. The CDR3 contains 14 residues. V was clipped by 3 bases and J by 8 bases, with 14 bases between them. Germline assignment: CDR1 SGHRS and CDR2 YFSETQ. CDR3 bases: TGCGCCAGCAGCTACGGCAGGAAAGGAGAAAAACTGTTTTTT. Translation gives CASSYGRKGEKLFF.

This clonotype was observed at least ten times. V and J are TRBV20-1 and TRBJ2-1; a weak D match, TRBD2 (5 bases). The V gene's germline CDR1 is DFQATT and CDR2 SNEGSKA (reference sequence). This CDR3 comprises 14 residues. V gave up 5 bases and J gave up 0 bases, with 11 bases separating them. As DNA, the CDR3 is TGCAGTGCTTCCCGAGGGCCCTCCTACAATGAGCAGTTCTTC. Amino acids: CSASRGPSYNEQFF.

In this sample, this clonotype turned up a few times. The chain carries TRBV6-2 or TRBV6-3 and TRBJ1-2, with D unresolved. This CDR3 spans 13 amino acids. CDR1 is MNHEY and CDR2 is SVGEGT in the germline V gene. The V end lost 4 bases, the J end lost 3 bases, and 9 bases lay between the germline ends. CDR3 amino acids: CASSWLRDYGYTF. CDR3 nucleotide sequence: TGTGCCAGCAGTTGGCTTAGGGACTATGGCTACACCTTC.

This clonotype has only one observation. A much more abundant neighbour one base away suggests this may be a read error. The gene calls are TRBV15 and TRBJ2-7; D is unresolved. The germline V gene has CDR1 LNHNV and CDR2 YYDKDF (reference sequence). This CDR3 has 12 residues. The V and J ends lost 7 bases and 4 bases respectively, with 11 bases between them. CDR3 sequence: CATNNDGYEQYF. CDR3 sequence (DNA): TGTGCCACCAACAATGACGGGTACGAGCAGTACTTC.

This clonotype was counted between two and nine times. This sequence joins TRBV28 and TRBJ2-7; no reliable D call. Looked up from germline, CDR1 is MDHEN and CDR2 is SYDVKM. Trimming left V 5 bases short and J 5 bases short, with 10 bases between. The CDR3 is 12 amino acids. The CDR3 sequence is CASSPLLHEQYF. The CDR3 bases are TGTGCCAGCAGTCCTCTTTTACACGAGCAGTACTTC.

The V and J genes are TRBV7-9 and TRBJ2-7, with 8 bases aligning to TRBD2. Germline CDR1 reads SEHNR; CDR2 reads FQNEAQ (reference sequence). The CDR3 is 15 residues long. V dropped 5 bases and J dropped 5; count of bases not matched to a gene: 11. The DNA of the CDR3 is TGTGCCAGCAGCCTGAGCGGGGGAATTTTCAACGAGCAGTACTTC. Encoded protein: CASSLSGGIFNEQYF. The entire variable domain, with the rest obtained from reference TRBV7-9 and TRBJ2-7, is as follows: DTGVSQNPRHKITKRGQNVTFRCDPISEHNRLYWYRQTLGQGPEFLTYFQNEAQLEKSRLLSDRFSAERPKGSFSTLEIQRTEQGDSAMYLCASSLSGGIFNEQYFGPGTRLTVT.

The J gene is TRBJ2-7, the V gene TRBV11-3; TRBD1 or TRBD2 may be the D gene (5 bases each). V dropped 2 bases and J dropped 3 bases, with 14 bases sitting between them. Germline CDR1 SGHNT, CDR2 YENEEA. The CDR3 contains 15 residues. CDR3 nucleotides: TGTGCCAGCAGCTTAAGATCAGGGACGAGCTACGAGCAGTACTTC. It translates to CASSLRSGTSYEQYF.

The V call is TRBV30, the J call TRBJ1-5; unclear D gene. The CDR3 loop spans 13 amino acids. Germline assignment: CDR1 GTSNPN and CDR2 SVGIG (reference sequence). Trimming took off 2 bases at V and 0 bases at J, with 5 bases between the two ends. This CDR3 is CAWSSDSNQPQHF. DNA of the CDR3: TGTGCCTGGAGTTCCGATAGCAATCAGCCCCAGCATTTT. Filled out from reference TRBV30 and TRBJ1-5, the complete variable domain reads SQTIHQWPATLVQPVGSPLSLECTVEGTSNPNLYWYRQAAGRGLQLLFYSVGIGQISSEVPQNLSASRPQDRQFILSSKKLLLSDSGFYLCAWSSDSNQPQHFGDGTRLSIL.

The chain is built from TRBV5-1 and TRBJ2-1, with 14 bases aligning to TRBD2. J gave up 3 bases and V 1 base, and 12 bases lay outside the gene matches. The CDR3 covers 20 residues. Germline CDR1 reads SGHRS; CDR2 reads YFSETQ. The CDR3 loop is CASSLYGLAGGRSFYNEQFF. Written as DNA, the CDR3 is TGCGCCAGCAGCTTGTACGGACTAGCGGGGGGTAGAAGCTTCTACAATGAGCAGTTCTTC.

There are many counts of this clonotype. This chain links TRBV5-1 with TRBJ2-3; D is perhaps TRBD2 (5 bases). This CDR3 comprises 17 residues. From germline, CDR1 is SGHRS and CDR2 YFSETQ. The V end was cut by 0 bases, the J end by 6 bases, with 20 bases between. CDR3 in amino acids: CASSLAKWERRSDTQYF. The CDR3 region has the DNA TGCGCCAGCAGCTTGGCAAAGTGGGAGCGACGTTCCGATACGCAGTATTTT.

The V and J genes are TRBV20-1 and TRBJ2-1; tentative D call: TRBD1 (6 bases). Germline values: CDR1 DFQATT, CDR2 SNEGSKA (reference sequence). CDR3 size: 15 residues. The V end lost 5 bases, the J end lost 0 bases, and 14 bases lay between the germline ends. The CDR3 coding sequence is TGCAGTGCTCGGGCAGGGGAAGGCTCCTACAATGAGCAGTTCTTC. Translation: CSARAGEGSYNEQFF.

This clonotype was detected only a few times. V and J are TRBV7-2 and TRBJ2-5; D gene uncertain. This CDR3 contains 16 residues. Germline values: CDR1 SGHTA, CDR2 FQGNSA. V dropped 2 bases and J dropped 5 bases, with 18 bases sitting between them. The CDR3 region has the DNA TGTGCCAGCAGCTTATTTTCTGCCTACCTATCGGAGACCCAGTACTTC. Protein sequence: CASSLFSAYLSETQYF.

V is TRBV11-2 and J is TRBJ2-7; D is perhaps TRBD1 (7 bases). Between the trimmed V and J ends, which lost 5 bases and 5 bases, there was a span of 16 bases. The CDR3 runs to 14 residues. Germline lookup yields CDR1 SGHAT and CDR2 FQNNGV. The chain's CDR3 is CASSAGGGFNEQYF. CDR3 sequence (DNA): TGTGCCAGCAGCGCCGGAGGGGGCTTCAACGAGCAGTACTTC.

The rearrangement uses TRBV5-1 and TRBJ2-7, with D maybe TRBD2 (5 bases). The CDR3 runs 15 residues. V lost 0 bases, J lost 3 bases, and 13 bases lay in between. Germline V gene data show CDR1 as SGHRS and CDR2 as YFSETQ. The CDR3 region is CASSLGAGVVYEQYF. DNA of the CDR3: TGCGCCAGCAGCTTGGGGGCCGGGGTCGTCTACGAGCAGTACTTC.

The sample holds a few counts of this clonotype. This chain links TRBV6-1 with TRBJ2-5; 7 bases line up with TRBD1. After removal of 8 bases from V and 1 base from J, the junction contained 7 bases not matched to a gene. Germline loops: CDR1 MNHNS, CDR2 SASEGT. The CDR3 is made up of 14 amino acids. The CDR3 region is CASAPGTAQETQYF. The CDR3 bases are TGTGCCAGCGCCCCGGGGACAGCCCAAGAGACCCAGTACTTC.

This clonotype was seen repeatedly, ten times or more. V usage is TRBV15 and J usage is TRBJ2-1, with D tentatively TRBD2 (5 bases). With 1 base removed from V and 3 bases from J, the gap between germline ends came to 13 bases. The CDR3 spans 16 residues. Germline V gene sequence: CDR1 LNHNV, CDR2 YYDKDF (reference sequence). CDR3 loop: CATSRALLRGYNEQFF. In DNA, the CDR3 is TGTGCCACCAGCAGAGCTTTGCTCCGGGGCTACAATGAGCAGTTCTTC.

This chain links TRBV27 with TRBJ1-5, with 11 bases aligning to TRBD1. Trimming took 5 bases from V and 7 from J; bases not matched to a gene: 13. CDR3 length: 17 amino acids. Germline CDR1 MNHEY, CDR2 SMNVEV (reference sequence). Here the CDR3 DNA reads TGTGCCAGCAGTGCCGGGACAGGGGGGGGTCGGAAACAGCCCCAGCATTTT. This encodes CASSAGTGGGRKQPQHF.

The chain links TRBV2 to TRBJ2-5, with 8 nucleotides matching TRBD1. The germline gives CDR1 SNHLY, CDR2 FYNNEI. Unmatched junction bases numbered 6, after V lost 4 bases and J lost 5 bases. The CDR3 has 14 amino acids. The CDR3 coding sequence is TGTGCCAGCAGTGGACAGGGGACTTTGGAGACCCAGTACTTC. Translating gives CASSGQGTLETQYF.

In this sample, this clonotype turned up many times. The chain recombines TRBV29-1 with TRBJ2-7; TRBD1 or TRBD2 may be the D gene (6 bases each). The CDR3 covers 13 residues. Germline-derived CDR1 and CDR2 are SQVTM and ANQGSEA. Trimming shortened V by 6 bases and J by 6 bases, and 18 bases separated the two germline ends. The CDR3 nucleotides are TGCAGCGTGGATTACTCACAGGGAGGCGAGCAGTACTTC. Encoded protein: CSVDYSQGGEQYF.

In regard to this clonotype: Germline is not matched at one junction end, which may reflect a read error. The rearrangement joins TRBV12-5 to TRBJ2-5, with a tentative D call TRBD1 (6 bases). The CDR3 extends over 15 amino acids. CDR1 and CDR2 (germline): LGHNT, FRNRAP. Here the CDR3 DNA reads TGTGCTAGTGGGTTGGGACATCCGTACCAAGAGACCCAGTACTTC. This codes for CASGLGHPYQETQYF.

The chain combines TRBV5-1 with TRBJ2-7, with D tentatively TRBD1 (5 bases). CDR3 length: 15 residues. Trimming stripped 1 base from V and 0 bases from J, with 11 bases between. CDR1 and CDR2 (germline): SGHRS, YFSETQ. CDR3 sequence: CASSLYNRLSYEQYF. The CDR3 DNA sequence: TGCGCCAGCAGCTTGTACAACAGGCTCTCCTACGAGCAGTACTTC.